These T cell receptor beta chains were read from a single sample in a study of CD8 T cells in Susac syndrome. MiXCR, applied by TCRdb to the immunoSEQ multiplex PCR reads, yields one record per CDR3 protein. Here the sample spans 150,000 to 180,000 distinct CDR3 sequences, less than 97% being singletons. What was sequenced was CD8+ T cells from PBMCs. The source of these receptors is a human donor with multiple sclerosis. The CDR3 runs from the conserved cysteine through the conserved F or W. The order of the fields is CDR3 protein, CDR3 DNA, V gene, J gene, D gene, clone size. D genes are given only for firm matches. The size field is filled for only some rows; it gives once, few, many or a size class.

CDR3 protein: CASSSDGYYYEQYF; CDR3 DNA: TGTGCCAGCAGCTCGGATGGCTACTACTACGAGCAGTACTTC; V gene: TRBV25-1; J gene: TRBJ2-7; D gene: NA; clone size: NA
CDR3 protein: CASSYSIGNTGELFF; CDR3 DNA: TGTGCCAGCAGTTACTCGATTGGAAACACCGGGGAGCTGTTTTTT; V gene: TRBV6-5; J gene: TRBJ2-2; D gene: NA; clone size: NA
CDR3 protein: CAWIGTNRYNEQFF; CDR3 DNA: TGTGCCTGGATTGGGACTAACCGATACAATGAGCAGTTCTTC; V gene: TRBV30; J gene: TRBJ2-1; D gene: TRBD2; clone size: NA
CDR3 protein: CSARDLSTSGGLDTQYF; CDR3 DNA: TGCAGTGCTAGAGATCTTTCGACTAGCGGGGGACTGGATACGCAGTATTTT; V gene: TRBV20-1; J gene: TRBJ2-3; D gene: TRBD2; clone size: NA
CDR3 protein: CASSASQRETQYF; CDR3 DNA: TGTGCCAGTAGTGCATCCCAAAGGGAGACCCAGTACTTC; V gene: TRBV19; J gene: TRBJ2-5; D gene: NA; clone size: NA
CDR3 protein: CSVPDRNEQYF; CDR3 DNA: TGCAGCGTTCCCGACAGAAACGAGCAGTACTTC; V gene: TRBV29-1; J gene: TRBJ2-7; D gene: NA; clone size: NA
CDR3 protein: CSVTWSTGELFF; CDR3 DNA: TGCAGCGTAACCTGGAGCACCGGGGAGCTGTTTTTT; V gene: TRBV29-1; J gene: TRBJ2-2; D gene: NA; clone size: NA
CDR3 protein: CASSSGLAGALPLEQYF; CDR3 DNA: TGTGCCAGCAGCTCCGGACTAGCGGGGGCCCTCCCTCTCGAGCAGTACTTC; V gene: TRBV5-6; J gene: TRBJ2-7; D gene: TRBD2; clone size: few
CDR3 protein: CSARDGRGETQYF; CDR3 DNA: TGCAGTGCTAGGGATGGGCGAGGCGAGACCCAGTACTTC; V gene: TRBV20-1; J gene: TRBJ2-5; D gene: NA; clone size: NA
CDR3 protein: CASGDDRVGGQETQYF; CDR3 DNA: TGTGCTAGTGGTGACGACAGAGTTGGGGGCCAAGAGACCCAGTACTTC; V gene: TRBV12-5; J gene: TRBJ2-5; D gene: NA; clone size: NA
CDR3 protein: CSVTGTVNTGELFF; CDR3 DNA: TGCAGCGTTACCGGGACAGTCAACACCGGGGAGCTGTTTTTT; V gene: TRBV29-1; J gene: TRBJ2-2; D gene: TRBD1; clone size: NA
CDR3 protein: CASSHDLLAGEQFF; CDR3 DNA: TGCGCCAGCAGCCATGACCTACTAGCCGGTGAGCAGTTCTTC; V gene: TRBV4-1; J gene: TRBJ2-1; D gene: NA; clone size: NA
CDR3 protein: CASSQEGPHNEQFF; CDR3 DNA: TGTGCCAGCAGCCAAGAGGGGCCGCACAATGAGCAGTTCTTC; V gene: TRBV4-2; J gene: TRBJ2-1; D gene: NA; clone size: NA
CDR3 protein: CASSYSGSSLKYGYTF; CDR3 DNA: TGTGCCAGCAGTTACTCGGGCTCTTCTCTAAAATATGGCTACACCTTC; V gene: TRBV6-5; J gene: TRBJ1-2; D gene: NA; clone size: NA
CDR3 protein: CAWSVGTYYEQYF; CDR3 DNA: TGTGCCTGGTCCGTAGGGACCTACTACGAGCAGTACTTC; V gene: TRBV30; J gene: TRBJ2-7; D gene: NA; clone size: NA
CDR3 protein: CAWSLGVSYEQYF; CDR3 DNA: TGTGCCTGGAGTTTAGGGGTTAGCTACGAGCAGTACTTC; V gene: TRBV30; J gene: TRBJ2-7; D gene: NA; clone size: NA
CDR3 protein: CSVERGTVNTEAFF; CDR3 DNA: TGCAGCGTTGAGCGAGGGACGGTGAACACTGAAGCTTTCTTT; V gene: TRBV29-1; J gene: TRBJ1-1; D gene: NA; clone size: NA
CDR3 protein: CASRGIYTEAFF; CDR3 DNA: TGTGCCAGCAGGGGGATTTACACTGAAGCTTTCTTT; V gene: TRBV19; J gene: TRBJ1-1; D gene: TRBD1; clone size: NA
CDR3 protein: CASSYSYYNPGTGDEQYF; CDR3 DNA: TGTGCCAGCAGTTACTCGTATTACAATCCCGGGACAGGGGATGAGCAGTACTTC; V gene: TRBV6-5; J gene: TRBJ2-7; D gene: TRBD1; clone size: NA
CDR3 protein: CASSQTGTEAFF; CDR3 DNA: TGTGCCAGCAGCCAAACGGGCACTGAAGCTTTCTTT; V gene: TRBV13; J gene: TRBJ1-1; D gene: NA; clone size: NA
CDR3 protein: CASHPLRTGNGNTIYF; CDR3 DNA: TGTGCCAGCCACCCACTTCGGACAGGGAACGGAAACACCATATATTTT; V gene: TRBV2; J gene: TRBJ1-3; D gene: TRBD1; clone size: NA
CDR3 protein: CSASGQLGYEQYF; CDR3 DNA: TGCAGTGCTAGTGGACAGCTGGGGTACGAGCAGTACTTC; V gene: TRBV20-1; J gene: TRBJ2-7; D gene: NA; clone size: NA
CDR3 protein: CSARDLEEPGRVHF; CDR3 DNA: TGCAGTGCTAGAGACTTGGAGGAGCCCGGGAGGGTCCACTTT; V gene: TRBV20-1; J gene: TRBJ1-6; D gene: NA; clone size: NA
CDR3 protein: CASSFVATNEKLFF; CDR3 DNA: TGTGCCAGCAGTTTTGTTGCAACTAATGAAAAACTGTTTTTT; V gene: TRBV12-3/TRBV12-4; J gene: TRBJ1-4; D gene: NA; clone size: NA
CDR3 protein: CASSQYQGVHTEAFF; CDR3 DNA: TGTGCCAGCAGCCAATATCAGGGAGTACACACTGAAGCTTTCTTT; V gene: TRBV14; J gene: TRBJ1-1; D gene: NA; clone size: NA
CDR3 protein: CASSQTGGWTEAFF; CDR3 DNA: TGTGCCAGCAGCCAGACAGGGGGTTGGACTGAAGCTTTCTTT; V gene: TRBV3-1; J gene: TRBJ1-1; D gene: TRBD1; clone size: few
CDR3 protein: CASSPLAGAHQETQYF; CDR3 DNA: TGTGCCAGCAGCCCATTAGCGGGGGCGCACCAAGAGACCCAGTACTTC; V gene: TRBV3-1; J gene: TRBJ2-5; D gene: TRBD2; clone size: NA